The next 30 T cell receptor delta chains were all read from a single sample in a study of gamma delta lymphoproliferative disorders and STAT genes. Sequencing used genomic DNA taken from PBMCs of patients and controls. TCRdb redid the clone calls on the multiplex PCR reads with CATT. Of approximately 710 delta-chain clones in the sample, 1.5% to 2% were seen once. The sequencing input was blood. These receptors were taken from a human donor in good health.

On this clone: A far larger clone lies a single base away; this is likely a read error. The CDR3 protein is CAANVGLPGELRLGDTFPTDKLTF. CDR3 DNA: TGTGCAGCAAACGTCGGCCTTCCGGGGGAATTGCGCCTGGGGGATACCTTCCCCACCGATAAACTCACCTTT. No V gene call was produced; the J gene was TRDJ1; the D call TRDD3 from the table was never checked on the DNA. CDR3 length: 24 amino acids.

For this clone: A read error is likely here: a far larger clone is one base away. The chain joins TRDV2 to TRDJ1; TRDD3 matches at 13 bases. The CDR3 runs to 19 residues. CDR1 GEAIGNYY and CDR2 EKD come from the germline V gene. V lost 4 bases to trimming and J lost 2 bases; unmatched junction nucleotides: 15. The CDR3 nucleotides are TGTGCCTGTGATATAGTTACTGGGGGATACGCGAGGAATACCGATAAACTCATCTTT. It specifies CACDIVTGGYARNTDKLIF.

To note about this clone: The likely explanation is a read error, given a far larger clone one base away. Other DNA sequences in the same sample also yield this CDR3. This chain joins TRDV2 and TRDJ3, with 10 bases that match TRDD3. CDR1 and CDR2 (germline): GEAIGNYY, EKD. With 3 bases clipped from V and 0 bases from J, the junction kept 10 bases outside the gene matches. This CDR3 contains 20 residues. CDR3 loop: CACDFVLGDPSSWDTRQMFF. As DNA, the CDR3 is TGTGCCTGTGACTTCGTACTGGGGGATCCAAGCTCCTGGGACACCCGACAGATGTTTTTC.

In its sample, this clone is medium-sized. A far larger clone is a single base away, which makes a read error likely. In DNA form, the CDR3 reads TGTGCCCGTGACACCGGGGGATACTCCTGGGACACCCGACAGATGTTTTTC. This sequence encodes CARDTGGYSWDTRQMFF. This sequence joins TRDV2 and TRDJ3, with 8 bases lining up with TRDD3. The CDR3 is 17 amino acids. Germline lookup yields CDR1 GEAIGNYY and CDR2 EKD.

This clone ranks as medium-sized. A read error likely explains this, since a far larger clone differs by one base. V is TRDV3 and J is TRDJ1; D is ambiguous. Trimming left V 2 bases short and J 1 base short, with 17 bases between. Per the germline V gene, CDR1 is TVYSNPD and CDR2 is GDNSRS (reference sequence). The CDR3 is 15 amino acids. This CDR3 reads CAFADPLDGTDKLIF. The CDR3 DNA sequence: TGTGCCTTTGCTGACCCCCTAGATGGCACCGATAAACTCATCTTT.

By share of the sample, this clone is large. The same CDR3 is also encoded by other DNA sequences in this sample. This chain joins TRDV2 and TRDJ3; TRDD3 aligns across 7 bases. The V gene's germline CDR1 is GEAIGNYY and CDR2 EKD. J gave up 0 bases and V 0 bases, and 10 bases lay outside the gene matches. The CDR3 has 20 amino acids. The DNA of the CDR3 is TGTGCCTGTGACACCGCGGGGGGGATGCGCAGCTCCTGGGACACCCGACAGATGTTTTTC. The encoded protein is CACDTAGGMRSSWDTRQMFF.

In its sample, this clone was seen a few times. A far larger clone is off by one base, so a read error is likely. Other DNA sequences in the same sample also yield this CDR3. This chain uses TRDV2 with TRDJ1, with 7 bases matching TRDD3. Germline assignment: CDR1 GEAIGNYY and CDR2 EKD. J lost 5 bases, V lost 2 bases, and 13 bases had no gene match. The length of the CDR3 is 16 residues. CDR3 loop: CACDIVGDSGIDKLIF. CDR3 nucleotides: TGTGCCTGTGACATCGTAGGGGATAGCGGTATTGATAAACTCATCTTT.

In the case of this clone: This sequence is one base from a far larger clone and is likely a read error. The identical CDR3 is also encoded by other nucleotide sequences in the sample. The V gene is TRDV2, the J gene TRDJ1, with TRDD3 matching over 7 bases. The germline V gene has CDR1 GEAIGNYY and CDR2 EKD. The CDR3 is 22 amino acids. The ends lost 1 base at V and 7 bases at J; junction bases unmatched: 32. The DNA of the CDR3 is TGTGCCTGTGACACTCTTCGGGAACCAAGTCGGCGTGTGGGGGAGTGGGCCGGTAAACTCATCTTT. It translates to CACDTLREPSRRVGEWAGKLIF.

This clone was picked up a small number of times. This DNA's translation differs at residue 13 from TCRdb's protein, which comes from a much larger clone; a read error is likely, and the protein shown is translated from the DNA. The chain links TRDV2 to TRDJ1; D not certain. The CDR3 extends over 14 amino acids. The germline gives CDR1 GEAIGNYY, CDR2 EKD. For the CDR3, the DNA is TGTGCCTGTGTGGAGGTTTCGACCACCGACAAACTCACCTTT. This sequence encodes CACVEVSTTDKLTF.

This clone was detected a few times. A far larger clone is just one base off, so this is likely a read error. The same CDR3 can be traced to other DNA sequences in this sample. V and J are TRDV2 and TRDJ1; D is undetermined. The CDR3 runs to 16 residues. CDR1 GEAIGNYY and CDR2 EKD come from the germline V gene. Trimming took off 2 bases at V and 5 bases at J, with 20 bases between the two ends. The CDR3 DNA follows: TGTGCCTGTGACATCGTGGGAGATAGCGGTATTGATAAACTCATCTTT. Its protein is CACDIVGDSGIDKLIF.

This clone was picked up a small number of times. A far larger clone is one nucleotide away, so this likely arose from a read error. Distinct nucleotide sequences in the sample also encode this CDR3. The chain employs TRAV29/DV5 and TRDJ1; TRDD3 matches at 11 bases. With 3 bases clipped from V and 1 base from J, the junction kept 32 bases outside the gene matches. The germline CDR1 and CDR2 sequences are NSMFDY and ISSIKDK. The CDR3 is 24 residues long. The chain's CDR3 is CAANVGLPGELRLGDTFPTDKLIF. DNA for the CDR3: TGTGCAGCAAACGTCGGCCTTCCAGGGGAATTGCGCCTGGGGGATACCTTCCCCACCGATAAACTCATCTTT.

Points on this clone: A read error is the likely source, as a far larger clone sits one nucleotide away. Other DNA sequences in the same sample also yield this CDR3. The CDR3 bases are TGTGCCTGCGACACCCCCCCGATACTGGGGGATACGCGAGCCTGGGACACCCGACAGATGTTTTTC. It encodes CACDTPPILGDTRAWDTRQMFF. The rearrangement uses TRDV2 and TRDJ3; 13 positions agree with TRDD3. CDR1 and CDR2 from the germline V gene are GEAIGNYY and EKD. The CDR3 covers 22 residues.

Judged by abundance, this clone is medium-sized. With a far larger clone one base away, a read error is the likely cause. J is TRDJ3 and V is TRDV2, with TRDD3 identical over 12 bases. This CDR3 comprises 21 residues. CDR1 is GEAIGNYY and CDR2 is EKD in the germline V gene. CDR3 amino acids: CARDTTVLGDTRPWDTRQMFF. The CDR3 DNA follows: TGTGCCCGTGACACGACCGTACTGGGGGATACAAGACCCTGGGACACCCGACAGATGTTTTTC.

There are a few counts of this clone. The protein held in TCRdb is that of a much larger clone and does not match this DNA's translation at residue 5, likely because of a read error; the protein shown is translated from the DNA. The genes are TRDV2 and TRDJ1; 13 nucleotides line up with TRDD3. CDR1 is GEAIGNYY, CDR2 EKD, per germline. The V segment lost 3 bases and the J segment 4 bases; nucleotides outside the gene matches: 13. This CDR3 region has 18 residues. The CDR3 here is CACDALGTGGYVGDKLIF. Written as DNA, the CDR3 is TGTGCCTGTGACGCCCTAGGTACTGGGGGATACGTGGGCGATAAACTCATCTTT.

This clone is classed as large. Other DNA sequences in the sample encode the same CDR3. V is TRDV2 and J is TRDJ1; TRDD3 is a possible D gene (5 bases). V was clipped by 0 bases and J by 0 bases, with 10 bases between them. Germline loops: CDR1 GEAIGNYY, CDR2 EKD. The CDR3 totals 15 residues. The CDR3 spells CACDTVGEYTDKLIF. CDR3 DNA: TGTGCCTGTGACACCGTCGGGGAGTACACCGATAAACTCATCTTT.

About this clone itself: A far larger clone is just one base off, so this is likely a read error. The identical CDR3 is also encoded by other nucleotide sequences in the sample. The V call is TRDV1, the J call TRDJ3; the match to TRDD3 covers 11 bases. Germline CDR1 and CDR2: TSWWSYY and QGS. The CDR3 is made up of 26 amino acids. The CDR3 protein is CALGGRPSYQDLLWGILDWDTRQMFF. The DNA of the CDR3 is TGTGCTCTTGGGGGCCGGCCTTCCTACCAAGACCTCCTCTGGGGGATACTAGATTGGGACACTCGACAGATGTTTTTC.

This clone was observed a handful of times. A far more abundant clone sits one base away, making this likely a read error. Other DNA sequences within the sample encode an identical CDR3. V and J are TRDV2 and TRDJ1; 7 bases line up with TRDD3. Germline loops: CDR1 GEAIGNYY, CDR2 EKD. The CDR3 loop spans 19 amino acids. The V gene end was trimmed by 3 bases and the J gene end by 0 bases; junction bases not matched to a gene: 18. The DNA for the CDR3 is TGTGCCTGTGACTCTCTTGGAGTATTGGGGGAAAAGTACACCGATAAACTCATCTTT. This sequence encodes CACDSLGVLGEKYTDKLIF.

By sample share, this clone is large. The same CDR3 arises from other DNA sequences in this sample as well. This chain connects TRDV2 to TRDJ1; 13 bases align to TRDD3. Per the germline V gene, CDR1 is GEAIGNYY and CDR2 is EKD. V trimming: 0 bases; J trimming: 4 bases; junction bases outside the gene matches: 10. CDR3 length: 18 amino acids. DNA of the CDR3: TGTGCCTGTGACACCCTAGGTACTGGGGGATACGTGGGCGATAAACTCATCTTT. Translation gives CACDTLGTGGYVGDKLIF.

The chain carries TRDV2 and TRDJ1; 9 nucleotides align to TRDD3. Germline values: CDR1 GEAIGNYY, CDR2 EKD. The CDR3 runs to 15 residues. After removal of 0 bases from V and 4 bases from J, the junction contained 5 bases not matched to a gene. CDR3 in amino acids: CACDTGGYLGDKLIF. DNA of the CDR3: TGTGCCTGTGACACCGGGGGATACTTGGGCGATAAACTCATCTTT.

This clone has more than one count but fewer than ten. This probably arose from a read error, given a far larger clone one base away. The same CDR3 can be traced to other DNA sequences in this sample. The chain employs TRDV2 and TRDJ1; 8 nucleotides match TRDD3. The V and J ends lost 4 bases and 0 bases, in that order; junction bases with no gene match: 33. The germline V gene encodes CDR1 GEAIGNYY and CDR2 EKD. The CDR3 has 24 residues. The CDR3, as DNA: TGTGCCTGTGATCCTTTGGGGAAAAGACCTCTGGATACTGGGGGCTATACGCACACCGATAAACTCATCTTT. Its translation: CACDPLGKRPLDTGGYTHTDKLIF.

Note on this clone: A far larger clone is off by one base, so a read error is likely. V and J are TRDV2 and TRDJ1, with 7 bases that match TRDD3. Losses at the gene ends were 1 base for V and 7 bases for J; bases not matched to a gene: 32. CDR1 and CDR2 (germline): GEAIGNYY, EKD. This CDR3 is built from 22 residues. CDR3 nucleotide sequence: TGTGCCTGTGACACTCTTCGGGAGCCAAGTCGGCGTGTGGGGGAGTGGGTCGGTAAACTCATCTTT. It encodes CACDTLREPSRRVGEWVGKLIF.

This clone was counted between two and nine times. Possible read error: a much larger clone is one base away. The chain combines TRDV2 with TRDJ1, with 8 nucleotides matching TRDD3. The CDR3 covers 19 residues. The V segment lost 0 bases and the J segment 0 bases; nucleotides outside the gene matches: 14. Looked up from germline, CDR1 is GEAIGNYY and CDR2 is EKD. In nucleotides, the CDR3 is TGTGCCTGTGACACCTTACTGAGGGATACGCGTAGTAACACCGATAAACTCATCTTT. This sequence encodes CACDTLLRDTRSNTDKLIF.

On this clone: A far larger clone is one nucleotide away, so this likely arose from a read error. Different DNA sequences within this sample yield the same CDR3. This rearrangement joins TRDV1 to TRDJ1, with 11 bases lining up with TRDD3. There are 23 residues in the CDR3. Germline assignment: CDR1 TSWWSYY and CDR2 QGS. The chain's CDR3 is CALGELVRLRRMYWGITTDKLIF. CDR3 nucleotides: TGTGCCCTTGGGGAACTCGTCCGGCTGCGGCGGATGTACTGGGGGATAACAACCGATAAACTCATCTTT.

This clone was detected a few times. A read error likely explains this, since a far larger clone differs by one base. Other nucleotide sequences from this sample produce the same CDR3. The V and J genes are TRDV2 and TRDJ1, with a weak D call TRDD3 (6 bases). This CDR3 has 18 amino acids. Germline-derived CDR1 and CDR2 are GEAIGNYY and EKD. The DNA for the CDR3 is TGTGCCTGCGACACCATCCTAGGTGGGGGTCCCTACACCGATAAACTCATCTTT. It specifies CACDTILGGGPYTDKLIF.

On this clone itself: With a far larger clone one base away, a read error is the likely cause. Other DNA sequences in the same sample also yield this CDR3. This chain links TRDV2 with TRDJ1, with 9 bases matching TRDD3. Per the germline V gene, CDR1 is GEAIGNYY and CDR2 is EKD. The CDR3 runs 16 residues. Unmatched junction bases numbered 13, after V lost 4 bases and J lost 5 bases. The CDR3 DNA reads TGTGCCTGTGATATCGTGGGGGATAGCGGTATTGATAAACTCATCTTT. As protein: CACDIVGDSGIDKLIF.

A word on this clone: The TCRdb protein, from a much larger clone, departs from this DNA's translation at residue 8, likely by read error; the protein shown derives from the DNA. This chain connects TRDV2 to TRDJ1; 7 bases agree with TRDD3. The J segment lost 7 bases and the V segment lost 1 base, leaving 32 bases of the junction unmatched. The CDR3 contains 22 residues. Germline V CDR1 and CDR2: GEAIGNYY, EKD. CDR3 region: CACDTLRAPSRRVGEWAGKLIF. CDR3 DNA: TGTGCCTGTGACACTCTTCGGGCGCCAAGTCGGCGTGTGGGGGAGTGGGCCGGTAAACTCATCTTT.

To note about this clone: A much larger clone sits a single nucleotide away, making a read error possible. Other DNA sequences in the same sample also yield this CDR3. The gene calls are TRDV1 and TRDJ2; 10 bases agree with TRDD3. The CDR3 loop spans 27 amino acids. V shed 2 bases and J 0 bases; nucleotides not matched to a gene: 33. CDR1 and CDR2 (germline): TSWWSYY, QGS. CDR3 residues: CALGEEPLFLPTFGWGILTTLTAQLFF. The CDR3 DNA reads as TGTGCTCTTGGGGAAGAACCCCTTTTTCTTCCTACCTTCGGTTGGGGGATACTCACAACTTTGACAGCACAACTCTTCTTT.

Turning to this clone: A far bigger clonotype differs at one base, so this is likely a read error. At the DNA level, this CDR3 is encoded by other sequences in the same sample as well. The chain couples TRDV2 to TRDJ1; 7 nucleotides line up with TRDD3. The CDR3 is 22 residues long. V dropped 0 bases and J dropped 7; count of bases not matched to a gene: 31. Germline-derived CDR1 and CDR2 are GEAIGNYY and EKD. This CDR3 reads CACDTLREPSRRVGEWAGKLIF. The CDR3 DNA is TGTGCCTGTGACACCCTTCGGGAGCCAAGTCGGCGTGTGGGGGAGTGGGCCGGTAAACTCATCTTT.

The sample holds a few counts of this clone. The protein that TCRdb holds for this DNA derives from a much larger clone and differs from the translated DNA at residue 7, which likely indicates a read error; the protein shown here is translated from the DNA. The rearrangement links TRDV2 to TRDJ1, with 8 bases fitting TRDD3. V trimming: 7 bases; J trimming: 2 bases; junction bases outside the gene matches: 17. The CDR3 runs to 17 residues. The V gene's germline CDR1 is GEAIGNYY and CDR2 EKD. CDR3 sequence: CACSLGGTRRGTDKLIF. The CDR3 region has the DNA TGTGCCTGCTCACTGGGGGGTACGCGAAGGGGGACCGATAAACTCATCTTT.

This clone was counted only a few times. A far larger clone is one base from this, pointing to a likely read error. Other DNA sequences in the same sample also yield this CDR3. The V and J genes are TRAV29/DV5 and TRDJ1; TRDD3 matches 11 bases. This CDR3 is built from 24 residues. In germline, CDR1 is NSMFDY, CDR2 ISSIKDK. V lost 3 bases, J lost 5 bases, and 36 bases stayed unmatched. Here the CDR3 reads CAANVGLPGELRLGDTFPTDKLIF. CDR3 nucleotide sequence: TGTGCAGCAAACGTCGGCCTTCCGGGGGAATTGCGCCTGGGGGATACCTTCCCCACTGATAAACTCATCTTT.